Shown below are 21 T cell receptor beta chains from a single sample sequenced in a study of blood T cells in healthy people across ages. A J-beta primer mix and a sample-barcoded 5' primer were used in a second PCR of roughly 7 to 12 cycles. One entry per CDR3 protein results from TCRdb running MiXCR on the 5' RACE reads. The repertoire includes around 1.7 million distinct CDR3 sequences, about 30% of them detected once, and roughly 8.2% sits in the top ten. The sequencing input was blood. These receptor sequences come from a woman aged 25-40 years in good health.

This clonotype was seen many times. The chain employs TRBV10-3 and TRBJ2-7; 8 nucleotides match TRBD1. This CDR3 has 13 residues. J was trimmed by 4 bases and V by 8 bases; bases with no gene match: 7. Per germline, CDR1 ENHRY and CDR2 SYGVKD. Here the CDR3 DNA reads TGTGCCATCGGACAGGGACGGGGTTACGAGCAGTACTTC. Encoded protein: CAIGQGRGYEQYF.

This clonotype was counted many times. This chain joins TRBV28 and TRBJ2-1; 9 bases map to TRBD2. The CDR3 covers 13 residues. Germline V gene data show CDR1 as MDHEN and CDR2 as SYDVKM. J was trimmed by 6 bases and V by 8 bases; bases with no gene match: 5. CDR3 in DNA: TGTGCCAGCGGGACTAGCTTACTCAATGAGCAGTTCTTC. This sequence encodes CASGTSLLNEQFF.

This clonotype was counted a few times. The chain recombines TRBV10-3 with TRBJ2-7, with TRBD1 matching over 7 bases. The germline V gene encodes CDR1 ENHRY and CDR2 SYGVKD. This CDR3 spans 15 amino acids. Germline trimming cut 2 bases from V and 4 bases from J; bases unmatched to any gene: 8. Here the CDR3 DNA reads TGTGCCATCAGTGAGGTTTCGGGACAGATATACGAGCAGTACTTC. It translates to CAISEVSGQIYEQYF.

The table lists this clonotype with a few counts. In DNA form, the CDR3 reads TGCAGTGCTATGGGGGGTACCTACAATGAGCAGTTCTTC. Its protein is CSAMGGTYNEQFF. The chain combines TRBV20-1 with TRBJ2-1, with a tentative D call TRBD2 (6 bases). Per germline, CDR1 DFQATT and CDR2 SNEGSKA (reference sequence). Trimming left V 4 bases short and J 2 bases short, with 9 bases between. This CDR3 region has 13 residues.

The chain employs TRBV10-3 and TRBJ2-3, with 8 bases aligning to TRBD2. V was clipped by 11 bases and J by 3 bases; unmatched bases: 10. Germline CDR1 reads ENHRY; CDR2 reads SYGVKD. The CDR3 sequence is 14 residues long. The CDR3 sequence: CAPLRRGATDTQYF. The DNA of the CDR3 is TGTGCCCCCCTCCGGCGGGGGGCGACAGATACGCAGTATTTT.

This chain connects TRBV7-2 to TRBJ1-1, with D perhaps TRBD1 (6 bases). Germline CDR1 and CDR2: SGHTA and FQGNSA. V shed 4 bases and J shed 4 bases, with 16 bases lying between them. The CDR3 is 15 residues long. This CDR3 reads CASSSGQRRGTEAFF. The CDR3 DNA is TGTGCCAGCAGCTCCGGACAGCGCCGGGGCACTGAAGCTTTCTTT.

This clonotype was counted only a few times. The chain recombines TRBV11-2 with TRBJ2-2, with 9 bases aligning to TRBD2. V shed 1 base, J shed 4 bases, and the junction held 7 bases outside the gene matches. Per the germline V gene, CDR1 is SGHAT and CDR2 is FQNNGV. The CDR3 has 17 residues. The CDR3 region has the DNA TGTGCCAGCAGCTTAGTGGGTGCGGGAGGGGGCACCGGGGAGCTGTTTTTT. It codes for CASSLVGAGGGTGELFF. The entire variable domain, with the rest obtained from reference TRBV11-2 and TRBJ2-2, is as follows: EAGVAQSPRYKIIEKRQSVAFWCNPISGHATLYWYQQILGQGPKLLIQFQNNGVVDDSQLPKDRFSAERLKGVDSTLKIQPAKLEDSAVYLCASSLVGAGGGTGELFFGEGSRLTVL.

This clonotype has ten or more counts. The gene calls are TRBV4-2 and TRBJ2-5; TRBD1 or TRBD2 may be the D gene (6 bases each). Trimming took 0 bases from V and 5 from J, leaving 13 bases between them. This CDR3 is 15 amino acids long. Germline V CDR1 and CDR2: LGHNA, YNFKEQ. CDR3 DNA sequence: TGTGCCAGCAGCCAAGAAGGGGGAGGAGGGGAGACCCAGTACTTC. As protein: CASSQEGGGGETQYF.

This chain links TRBV2 with TRBJ2-3; 10 bases map to TRBD2. CDR3 length: 15 amino acids. The trim removed 5 bases at V and 8 bases at J, leaving 10 bases unmatched. The V gene's germline CDR1 is SNHLY and CDR2 FYNNEI. Written as DNA, the CDR3 is TGTGCCAGCAGTCCTCTAGCGGGGGTGGTTACTACGCAGTATTTT. Amino acids: CASSPLAGVVTTQYF.

This clonotype was counted only a few times. This chain uses TRBV20-1 with TRBJ2-4; tentatively, D is TRBD2 (6 bases). Deletions cut 6 bases from V and 8 bases from J, with 17 bases between. Germline assignment: CDR1 DFQATT and CDR2 SNEGSKA (reference sequence). The CDR3 loop spans 13 amino acids. The CDR3 here is CSASRGGVYIQYF. The CDR3 DNA is TGCAGTGCCAGCCGCGGCGGGGTTTACATTCAGTACTTC.

This clonotype was observed a few times. The chain joins TRBV11-2 to TRBJ2-1, with 9 bases fitting TRBD2. The V and J ends lost 8 bases and 4 bases, in that order; junction bases with no gene match: 6. CDR3 length: 14 amino acids. CDR1 and CDR2 (germline): SGHAT, FQNNGV. The CDR3 reads CASQPSGAYNEQFF. The CDR3 DNA follows: TGTGCCAGCCAACCTAGCGGGGCGTACAATGAGCAGTTCTTC.

This clonotype was seen a few times. The chain is built from TRBV9 and TRBJ2-3, with D tentatively TRBD1 or TRBD2 (5 bases each). Germline V gene sequence: CDR1 SGDLS, CDR2 YYNGEE. Trimming removed 6 bases from V and 2 bases from J, with 10 bases in between. This CDR3 contains 13 residues. CDR3 nucleotide sequence: TGTGCCAGCAACGGGGCCCTCACAGATACGCAGTATTTT. Translated: CASNGALTDTQYF.

This clonotype has just a few counts. This chain joins TRBV12-3 or TRBV12-4 and TRBJ1-1; D uncertain. This CDR3 is built from 13 residues. V was cut by 4 bases and J by 6 bases, with 12 bases left in between. This chain's CDR3 is CASSYSSGAEAFF. The CDR3, as DNA: TGTGCCAGCAGTTATTCTTCGGGCGCTGAAGCTTTCTTT.

This clonotype was recorded at least ten times. The chain has TRBV29-1 and TRBJ2-4; 11 bases align to TRBD2. The CDR3 covers 16 residues. Losses at the gene ends were 0 bases for V and 9 bases for J; bases not matched to a gene: 10. From germline, CDR1 is SQVTM and CDR2 ANQGSEA. The CDR3 DNA is TGCAGCGTTGAAGATCTTGGGACTAGCGGTTTCGGCATTCAGTACTTC. Amino acids: CSVEDLGTSGFGIQYF. Together with reference TRBV29-1 and TRBJ2-4, the CDR3 gives the full variable domain: SAVISQKPSRDICQRGTSLTIQCQVDSQVTMMFWYRQQPGQSLTLIATANQGSEATYESGFVIDKFPISRPNLTFSTLTVSNMSPEDSSIYLCSVEDLGTSGFGIQYFGAGTRLSVL.

There are many counts of this clonotype. The chain is built from TRBV7-2 and TRBJ2-5; the D gene is possibly TRBD2 (6 bases). Germline CDR1 is SGHTA and CDR2 is FQGNSA. Trimming removed 5 bases from V and 4 bases from J, with 11 bases in between. This CDR3 is built from 13 residues. The DNA for the CDR3 is TGTGCCAGCAGCGGGGGGATGAGAGAGACCCAGTACTTC. This translates into CASSGGMRETQYF.

As to this clonotype: With a much larger clone just one base away, this may be a read error. This chain joins TRBV10-3 and TRBJ2-1, with TRBD2 matching 7 bases. The CDR3 sequence is 16 residues long. V lost 4 bases to trimming and J lost 13 bases; unmatched junction nucleotides: 19. The V gene's germline CDR1 is ENHRY and CDR2 SYGVKD. CDR3 DNA: TGTGCCATCAGTGGGGGGGGAACTACGGGATCAGAGACCCAGTTCTTC. Translated: CAISGGGTTGSETQFF.

Comments on this clonotype: At one of its ends the junction is not consistent with the germline gene, which may arise from a read error. The V gene is TRBV20-1, the J gene TRBJ2-7, with D possibly TRBD1 on 6 matching bases. CDR1 and CDR2 (germline): DFQATT, SNEGSKA (reference sequence). This CDR3 contains 13 residues. DNA of the CDR3: TGCGGTGCTATCGGGACAAATTCCTACGAGCAGTACTTC. Protein sequence: CGAIGTNSYEQYF.

V usage is TRBV2 and J usage is TRBJ2-5; TRBD1 aligns across 9 bases. The J call is in doubt because the DNA end fits TRBJ2-7 better. Germline V gene sequence: CDR1 SNHLY, CDR2 FYNNEI. The CDR3 consists of 14 residues. The CDR3 region is CASGPGTGNDEQYF. CDR3 bases: TGTGCCAGCGGACCCGGGACAGGGAATGACGAGCAGTACTTC.

This clonotype has more than one count but fewer than ten. The chain has TRBV5-8 and TRBJ2-4; D call uncertain. V lost 3 bases to trimming and J lost 4 bases, with 14 bases between them. Germline V CDR1 and CDR2: SGHTS, YDEGEE. The CDR3 runs 15 residues. CDR3 sequence reads: CASSSFYPGKNIQYF. CDR3 sequence (DNA): TGTGCCAGCAGCTCCTTTTACCCAGGAAAAAACATTCAGTACTTC.

In this sample, this clonotype turned up many times. The V gene is TRBV7-2, the J gene TRBJ2-5; either TRBD1 or TRBD2 may fit D (6 bases each). Germline CDR1 SGHTA, CDR2 FQGNSA. There are 13 residues in the CDR3. Trimming stripped 5 bases from V and 4 bases from J, with 11 bases between. The CDR3 is CASSTQGLETQYF. The CDR3 nucleotides read TGTGCCAGCAGCACACAGGGACTAGAGACCCAGTACTTC.

Worth noting for this clonotype: The conserved final phenylalanine or tryptophan is absent from the CDR3, which likely points to a read error. The genes are TRBV28 and TRBJ2-4, with 14 bases that match TRBD2. The closer fit of TRBJ2-7 to the DNA end suggests the J call may be wrong. CDR1 and CDR2 from the germline V gene are MDHEN and SYDVKM. The length of the CDR3 is 18 residues. The CDR3 spells CASSSPRMTSGGAYEQYC. CDR3 nucleotide sequence: TGTGCCAGCAGTTCGCCCCGAATGACTAGCGGGGGGGCATACGAGCAGTACTGC.